The text below deals with one T cell receptor (beta chain). Per the original data handling: The assay estimated nucleated cells by amplifying reference gene primers. This table comes from immunoSEQ multiplex PCR, and its TCRdb copy is limited to in-frame clones, with some not included. The V and J calls and clone size are taken from that table; D and trimming were inferred from the DNA. The data contain around 64,000 clones, roughly two thirds of them singletons. This record belongs to a study of blood T cell repertoires in COVID-19. Across the study: Sample material is recorded as cDNA or gDNA derived from T cells, B-cell-depleted T cells, or PBMCs.

V trimming: 5 bases; J trimming: 5 bases; junction bases outside the gene matches: 9. CDR3 length: 15 residues. Germline loops: CDR1 SGHNT, CDR2 YENEEA. The clonotype was recovered from a woman aged 60-75 years who had been exposed to COVID-19. V gene TRBV11-3 combines with J gene TRBJ2-3; TRBD2 matches at 8 bases. Input material: PBMCs or T cells enriched from blood (not recorded which). The CDR3 sequence: CASSPRGEKGDTQYF. The CDR3 DNA sequence: TGTGCCAGCAGCCCGCGGGGGGAAAAAGGAGATACGCAGTATTTT.